The T cell receptor (beta chain) under discussion was sequenced for a study of blood T cell repertoires in COVID-19. About the research overall: Sources were T cells, B-cell-depleted T cells, or PBMCs; the material itself was cDNA or gDNA.

In the original workflow: Using reference gene primer amplification, nucleated cell counts were estimated. Clones were read by immunoSEQ multiplex PCR, and TCRdb kept only the in-frame ones, dropping some. V and J calls and clone size are as listed in that table; D and trimming were resolved from the DNA. Among about 200,000 clones listed, 94% were seen once. The Seattle patients joined while their infection was active and were tracked longitudinally afterward. The TCR sequence derives from a man aged 25 to 40 with COVID-19, enrolled during active disease. The sample consisted of peripheral blood.

The CDR3 spells CAWSVGQGENTIYF. DNA of the CDR3: TGTGCCTGGAGTGTAGGGCAGGGGGAAAACACCATATATTTT. The chain combines TRBV30 with TRBJ1-3; 7 nucleotides align to TRBD1. The V gene's germline CDR1 is GTSNPN and CDR2 SVGIG (reference sequence). CDR3 size: 14 residues. The J segment lost 6 bases and the V segment lost 0 bases, leaving 5 bases of the junction unmatched.